A selection of T cell receptor beta chains follows, all from one sample in a study of blood T cells in healthy people across ages. TCRdb reprocessed the 5' RACE reads with MiXCR, giving one entry per CDR3 protein. The table has 1.5 million to 2 million distinct CDR3 sequences, approximately 28% seen once. Specimen: blood. Receptors were obtained from a woman aged 30 to 39 in good health. Both conserved end residues are part of each CDR3. D genes are given only for firm matches. Clone size appears in some rows only: once, few, many, or a class for an expanded clone.

V gene,D gene,clone size,J gene,CDR3 length,CDR3 DNA,CDR3 protein
TRBV10-2,TRBD1,few,TRBJ2-1,14,TGCGCCAGCAGTGGGACGACAGGGAACAATGAGCAGTTCTTC,CASSGTTGNNEQFF
TRBV6-1,-,few,TRBJ2-5,18,TGTGCCAGCAGTGAATTCTCGTCGGATTTGAAGGTTTTAGAGACCCAGTACTTC,CASSEFSSDLKVLETQYF
TRBV7-9,-,few,TRBJ2-3,14,TGTGCCAGCAGCCTGAGTATAGGTTCAGATACGCAGTATTTT,CASSLSIGSDTQYF
TRBV29-1,TRBD1,-,TRBJ1-2,13,TGCAGCGTCCCCGGGACAGGGGGCCTTGGCTACACCTTC,CSVPGTGGLGYTF
TRBV10-3,TRBD2,few,TRBJ2-5,18,TGTGCCATCAGTGAGTCGATGCGGGGGGCCAACCTTCACGAGACCCAGTACTTC,CAISESMRGANLHETQYF
TRBV12-3/TRBV12-4,TRBD1,-,TRBJ1-6,15,TGTGCCAGCAGTCCCTCGGGACAGGGTGTTTCACCCCTCCACTTT,CASSPSGQGVSPLHF
TRBV24-1,TRBD2,few,TRBJ2-1,16,TGTGCCACCAGTGACCGACTAGCGGGGGAGCTCAATGAGCAGTTCTTC,CATSDRLAGELNEQFF
TRBV14,-,-,TRBJ2-5,14,TGTGCCAGCAGCCGGATTATGCAAGAGGAGACCCAGTACTTC,CASSRIMQEETQYF
TRBV12-3/TRBV12-4,-,-,TRBJ1-1,12,TGTGCCAGCAGGGGAGGAGTCCCTGAAGCTTTCTTT,CASRGGVPEAFF
TRBV10-3,-,many,TRBJ2-5,13,TGTGCCATCAGGGACTACCATCAAGAGACCCAGTACTTC,CAIRDYHQETQYF
TRBV20-1,TRBD1,many,TRBJ2-5,14,TGCAGTGCTAGATCGGAAGGGGGCTGGAAGACCCAGTACTTC,CSARSEGGWKTQYF
TRBV14,-,-,TRBJ2-1,15,TGTGCCAGCAGCGGGATCAGGACCGCCCTCAATGAGCAGTTCTTC,CASSGIRTALNEQFF
TRBV6-5,-,few,TRBJ2-3,12,TGTGCCAGCAGGCATACTCAGGATACGCAGTATTTT,CASRHTQDTQYF
TRBV18,TRBD1,many,TRBJ2-7,14,TGTGCCAGCAGCCCCGGGACAGACTCCTACGAGCAGTACTTC,CASSPGTDSYEQYF
TRBV3-1,-,few,TRBJ2-7,14,TGTGCCAGCAGCCAAGAGTCCGCCTCCTACGAGCAGTACTTC,CASSQESASYEQYF
TRBV4-2,TRBD1,-,TRBJ1-2,16,TGTGCCAGCAGCCAAGCCTCGGCCGGGACAGGGGATGGCTACACCTTC,CASSQASAGTGDGYTF
TRBV12-3/TRBV12-4,-,-,TRBJ1-1,14,TGTGCAGTCAGCTTAGAGGCAGCCCACGTGGAAGCTTTCTTT,CAVSLEAAHVEAFF
TRBV29-1,-,many,TRBJ1-1,16,TGCAGCGTTGTTTCGGGATTTTGGGGGATGAACACTGAAGCTTTCTTT,CSVVSGFWGMNTEAFF
TRBV14,-,few,TRBJ2-5,15,TGTGCCAGCAGCCAACCAGTAGGCGACCAAGAGACCCAGTACTTC,CASSQPVGDQETQYF
TRBV5-8,-,-,TRBJ2-1,14,TGTGCCAGCAGCCGGAACTCCCCGGGCGATGAGCAGTTCTTC,CASSRNSPGDEQFF
TRBV6-5,TRBD2,-,TRBJ2-1,17,TGTGCCAGCAGTTACTCCAGTGGGACTAGCGGGTCTAGGGAGCAGTTCTTC,CASSYSSGTSGSREQFF
TRBV5-1,-,few,TRBJ2-5,15,TGCGCCAGTACTCTTTTACAGGGAGGCCAAGAGACCCAGTACTTC,CASTLLQGGQETQYF
TRBV7-2,-,-,TRBJ2-7,13,TGTGCCAGCAGCGTATGGAACTCCTACGAGCAGTACTTC,CASSVWNSYEQYF
TRBV29-1,-,-,TRBJ1-5,14,TGCAGCGTTGGAGAACAGGGTAGCAATCAGCCCCAGCATTTT,CSVGEQGSNQPQHF
TRBV29-1,-,few,TRBJ1-1,14,TGCAGCGTTGAGAAGGGCGGGGTGAACACTGAAGCTTTCTTT,CSVEKGGVNTEAFF
TRBV5-1,-,few,TRBJ1-1,13,TGCGCCAGCCGCAATTCTCGGGACACTGAAGCTTTCTTT,CASRNSRDTEAFF
TRBV28,-,-,TRBJ2-5,17,TGTGCCAGCAGTCCCCCGGGGGTTACTAGGAGTCGAGAGACCCAGTACTTC,CASSPPGVTRSRETQYF
TRBV12-3/TRBV12-4,TRBD2,few,TRBJ2-5,17,TGTGCCAGCAGTTCCCTGGGGGGGGAAGCGGGAGGCAGGACCCAGTACTTC,CASSSLGGEAGGRTQYF
TRBV18,-,-,TRBJ2-7,15,TGTGCCAGCTCACCGGCGGGGATCTTATCCTACGAGCAGTACTTC,CASSPAGILSYEQYF
TRBV28,TRBD1,-,TRBJ1-2,16,TGTGCCAGCAGTTTCGGGATGATTCAGGGGGAGAGAGGCTACACCTTC,CASSFGMIQGERGYTF
TRBV2,TRBD1,-,TRBJ1-4,15,TGTGCCAGCAGTTTTACCGGGACAGCCCATGAAAAACTGTTTTTT,CASSFTGTAHEKLFF
TRBV3-1,TRBD1,few,TRBJ2-5,15,TGTGCCTGCAGCCAAGTCCGCGACAGGGGAGAGACCCAGTACTTC,CACSQVRDRGETQYF
TRBV18,-,few,TRBJ2-7,15,TGTGCCAGCTCACCGGAGGACGGAATCCTCTACGAGCAGTACTTC,CASSPEDGILYEQYF
TRBV28,TRBD2,many,TRBJ2-7,15,TGTGCCAGCAGTCCAAGGGGAGCGGGGGGATACGAGCAGTACTTC,CASSPRGAGGYEQYF
TRBV3-1,-,-,TRBJ2-4,16,TGTGCCAGCAGCCAAGCGGCATCTCTAGCCAAAAACATTCAGTACTTC,CASSQAASLAKNIQYF
TRBV15,-,-,TRBJ2-7,12,TGTGCCACCAGCAGAGGTACCCGCGAGCAGTACTTC,CATSRGTREQYF
TRBV10-2,-,many,TRBJ2-1,14,TGCGCCAGCATCAGCAACAGGTCGACCAATGAGCAGTTCTTC,CASISNRSTNEQFF
TRBV20-1,TRBD2,-,TRBJ2-7,15,TGCAGTGCTAGTACAGGCCCGTCCGCGGGGGACGAGCAGTACTTC,CSASTGPSAGDEQYF
TRBV6-1,-,-,TRBJ1-2,15,TGTGCCAGCAGTGAAGCGTCACTGGGAGTAACGGGCTACACCTTC,CASSEASLGVTGYTF
TRBV18,TRBD1,-,TRBJ2-7,15,TGTGCCAGCTCACCCTACAGGGACAGCTCCTACGAGCAGTACTTC,CASSPYRDSSYEQYF
TRBV24-1,TRBD1,-,TRBJ2-3,14,TGTGCCACCAGTCCCGGACAGGTGTCAGATACGCAGTATTTT,CATSPGQVSDTQYF
TRBV6-1,TRBD2,-,TRBJ2-7,16,TGTGCCAGCAGTGAAGCGCTGGCAGCGGGAGTTTACGAGCAGTACTTC,CASSEALAAGVYEQYF
TRBV3-1,-,few,TRBJ2-7,15,TGTGCCAGCAGCCAAGATAGTGGGACCCCCTACGAGCAGTACTTC,CASSQDSGTPYEQYF
TRBV29-1,-,once,TRBJ2-7,14,TGCAGCGTTGGGGGCAGAGACTCCTACAATGAGCAGTACTTC,CSVGGRDSYNEQYF
TRBV20-1,-,-,TRBJ2-3,17,TGCAGTGCTAGAGATGCGGTTACTCGAGCCCGGGCAGATACGCAGTATTTT,CSARDAVTRARADTQYF
TRBV7-3,TRBD1,many,TRBJ2-5,13,TGTGCCAGCAGCGTTCACAGGGGAGAGACCCAGTACTTC,CASSVHRGETQYF
TRBV20-1,-,-,TRBJ2-1,13,TGCAGTGCCATTCATCGTTCCCACAATGAGCAGTTCTTC,CSAIHRSHNEQFF
TRBV9,TRBD2,-,TRBJ2-5,15,TGTGCCAGCAGCTCCCCCGGGACTAGCGAAGAGACCCAGTACTTC,CASSSPGTSEETQYF
TRBV30,TRBD1,many,TRBJ2-1,15,TGTGCCTGGAGTCTTCCCGGGACAGGGGGGAATGAGCAGTTCTTC,CAWSLPGTGGNEQFF
TRBV5-1,TRBD1,many,TRBJ2-1,16,TGCGCCAGCAGCCTAGGAAGAGGGGGCTACTACAATGAGCAGTTCTTC,CASSLGRGGYYNEQFF
TRBV2,TRBD1,-,TRBJ2-1,15,TGTGCCAGCAGCCTACAGGGGACCACTAACAATGAGCAGTTCTTC,CASSLQGTTNNEQFF
TRBV10-1,-,-,TRBJ1-5,14,TGCGCCGGCATCTTGGACAGTAGCAATCAGCCCCAGCATTTT,CAGILDSSNQPQHF
TRBV4-1,TRBD1,-,TRBJ2-6,16,TGCGCCAGCAGCCAGGGACAGGGGCGAGGGGCCAACGTCCTGACTTTC,CASSQGQGRGANVLTF
TRBV5-1,-,few,TRBJ2-1,12,TGCGCCAGCAACGAGAGCGGCGATGAGCAGTTCTTC,CASNESGDEQFF
TRBV29-1,-,-,TRBJ2-7,12,TGCAGCGTCCCTCCCCAGGGGAACGAGCAGTACTTC,CSVPPQGNEQYF
TRBV20-1,-,many,TRBJ2-3,15,TGCAGTGCTCCTGATGGGGCCCACGGCACAGATACGCAGTATTTT,CSAPDGAHGTDTQYF
TRBV12-3/TRBV12-4,-,-,TRBJ2-2,15,TGTGCCAGCGCAAGGACAGTCAGGGGAGACGGGGAGCTGTTTTTT,CASARTVRGDGELFF